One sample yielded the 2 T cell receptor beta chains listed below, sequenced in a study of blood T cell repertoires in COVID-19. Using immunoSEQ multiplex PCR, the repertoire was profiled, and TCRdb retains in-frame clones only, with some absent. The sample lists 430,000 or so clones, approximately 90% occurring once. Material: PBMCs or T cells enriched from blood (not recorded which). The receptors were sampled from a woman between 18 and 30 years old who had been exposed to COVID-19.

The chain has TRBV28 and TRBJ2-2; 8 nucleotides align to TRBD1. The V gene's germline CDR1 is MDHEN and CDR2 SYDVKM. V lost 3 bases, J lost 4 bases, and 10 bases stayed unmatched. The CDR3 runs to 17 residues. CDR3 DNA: TGTGCCAGCAGTTTCCTAACCCGCGACAGGGGCACCGGGGAGCTGTTTTTT. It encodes CASSFLTRDRGTGELFF.

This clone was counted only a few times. CDR3: CASSDVPWDRNYGYTF. CDR3 coding DNA: TGTGCCAGCAGTGACGTCCCTTGGGACAGGAACTATGGCTACACCTTC. The chain has TRBV6-2 or TRBV6-3 and TRBJ1-2; 8 bases are a match to TRBD1. Looked up from germline, CDR1 is MNHEY and CDR2 is SVGEGT. V shed 5 bases, J shed 2 bases, and the junction held 10 bases outside the gene matches. This CDR3 region has 16 residues.